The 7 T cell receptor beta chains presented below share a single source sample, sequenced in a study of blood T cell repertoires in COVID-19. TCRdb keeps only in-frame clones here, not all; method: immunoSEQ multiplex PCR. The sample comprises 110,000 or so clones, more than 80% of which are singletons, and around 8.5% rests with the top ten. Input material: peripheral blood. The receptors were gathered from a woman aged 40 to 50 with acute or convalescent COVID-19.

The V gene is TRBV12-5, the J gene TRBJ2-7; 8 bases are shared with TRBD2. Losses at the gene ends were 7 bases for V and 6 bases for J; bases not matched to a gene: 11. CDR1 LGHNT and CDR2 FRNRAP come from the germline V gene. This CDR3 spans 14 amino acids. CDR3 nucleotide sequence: TGTGCTAGTGCCCGGGGGGGGGCGATCGGCGAGCAGTACTTC. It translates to CASARGGAIGEQYF.

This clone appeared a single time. CDR3 sequence: CASRGHPSNQPQHF. CDR3 DNA sequence: TGTGCCAGCAGGGGACACCCTAGCAATCAGCCCCAGCATTTT. The chain couples TRBV6-5 to TRBJ1-5; D is possibly TRBD1 (6 bases). The CDR3 has 14 amino acids. V lost 6 bases, J lost 0 bases, and 9 bases lay in between. Germline V lookup: CDR1 MNHEY, CDR2 SVGAGI.

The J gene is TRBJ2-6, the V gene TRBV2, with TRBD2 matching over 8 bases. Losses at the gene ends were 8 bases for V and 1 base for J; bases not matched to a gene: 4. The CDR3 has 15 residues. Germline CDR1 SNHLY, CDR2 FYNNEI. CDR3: CASGGGSSGANVLTF. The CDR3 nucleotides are TGTGCCAGCGGCGGGGGGAGTTCTGGGGCCAACGTCCTGACTTTC. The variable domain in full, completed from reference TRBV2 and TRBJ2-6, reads EPEVTQTPSHQVTQMGQEVILRCVPISNHLYFYWYRQILGQKVEFLVSFYNNEISEKSEIFDDQFSVERPDGSNFTLKIRSTKLEDSAMYFCASGGGSSGANVLTFGAGSRLTVL.

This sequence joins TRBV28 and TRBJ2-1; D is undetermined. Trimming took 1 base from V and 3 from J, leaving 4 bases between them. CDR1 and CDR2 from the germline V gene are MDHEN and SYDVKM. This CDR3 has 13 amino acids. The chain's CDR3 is CASSLFYYNEQFF. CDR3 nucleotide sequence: TGTGCCAGCAGTTTATTTTACTACAATGAGCAGTTCTTC.

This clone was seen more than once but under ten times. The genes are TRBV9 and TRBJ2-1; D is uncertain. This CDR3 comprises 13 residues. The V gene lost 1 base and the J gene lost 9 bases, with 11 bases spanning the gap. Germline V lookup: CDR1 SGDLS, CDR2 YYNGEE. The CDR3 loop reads CASSVRLIGEQFF. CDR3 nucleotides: TGTGCCAGCAGCGTACGTCTAATCGGTGAGCAGTTCTTC. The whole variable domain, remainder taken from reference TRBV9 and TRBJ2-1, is DSGVTQTPKHLITATGQRVTLRCSPRSGDLSVYWYQQSLDQGLQFLIQYYNGEERAKGNILERFSAQQFPDLHSELNLSSLELGDSALYFCASSVRLIGEQFFGPGTRLTVL.

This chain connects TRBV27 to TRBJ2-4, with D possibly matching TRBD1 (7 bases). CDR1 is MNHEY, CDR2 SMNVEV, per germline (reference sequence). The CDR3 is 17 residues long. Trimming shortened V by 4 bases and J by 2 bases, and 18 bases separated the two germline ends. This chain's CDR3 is CASSSYPGGQSKNIQYF. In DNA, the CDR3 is TGTGCCAGCAGTTCCTACCCCGGGGGACAGTCCAAAAACATTCAGTACTTC.

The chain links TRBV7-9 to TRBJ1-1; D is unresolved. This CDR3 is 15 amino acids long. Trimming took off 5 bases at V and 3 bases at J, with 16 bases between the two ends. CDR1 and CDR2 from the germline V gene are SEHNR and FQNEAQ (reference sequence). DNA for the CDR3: TGTGCCAGCAGCCCTCGGTTCTACGGGGACACTGAAGCTTTCTTT. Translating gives CASSPRFYGDTEAFF.